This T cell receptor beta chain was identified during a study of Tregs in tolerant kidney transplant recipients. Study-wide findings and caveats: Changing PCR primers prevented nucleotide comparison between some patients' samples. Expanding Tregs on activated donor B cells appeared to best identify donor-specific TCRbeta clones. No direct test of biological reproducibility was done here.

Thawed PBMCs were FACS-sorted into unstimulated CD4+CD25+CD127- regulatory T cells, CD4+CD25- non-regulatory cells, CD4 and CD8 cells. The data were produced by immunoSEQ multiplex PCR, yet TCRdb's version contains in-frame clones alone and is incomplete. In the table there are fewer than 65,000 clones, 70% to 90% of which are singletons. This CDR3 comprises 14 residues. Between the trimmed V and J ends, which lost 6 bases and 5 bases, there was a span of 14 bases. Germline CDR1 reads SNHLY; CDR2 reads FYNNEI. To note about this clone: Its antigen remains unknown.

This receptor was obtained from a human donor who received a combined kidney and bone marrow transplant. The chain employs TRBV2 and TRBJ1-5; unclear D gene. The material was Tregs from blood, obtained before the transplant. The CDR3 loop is CASSPIRLDQPQHF. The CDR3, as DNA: TGTGCCAGCAGCCCAATTCGGTTGGATCAGCCCCAGCATTTT.